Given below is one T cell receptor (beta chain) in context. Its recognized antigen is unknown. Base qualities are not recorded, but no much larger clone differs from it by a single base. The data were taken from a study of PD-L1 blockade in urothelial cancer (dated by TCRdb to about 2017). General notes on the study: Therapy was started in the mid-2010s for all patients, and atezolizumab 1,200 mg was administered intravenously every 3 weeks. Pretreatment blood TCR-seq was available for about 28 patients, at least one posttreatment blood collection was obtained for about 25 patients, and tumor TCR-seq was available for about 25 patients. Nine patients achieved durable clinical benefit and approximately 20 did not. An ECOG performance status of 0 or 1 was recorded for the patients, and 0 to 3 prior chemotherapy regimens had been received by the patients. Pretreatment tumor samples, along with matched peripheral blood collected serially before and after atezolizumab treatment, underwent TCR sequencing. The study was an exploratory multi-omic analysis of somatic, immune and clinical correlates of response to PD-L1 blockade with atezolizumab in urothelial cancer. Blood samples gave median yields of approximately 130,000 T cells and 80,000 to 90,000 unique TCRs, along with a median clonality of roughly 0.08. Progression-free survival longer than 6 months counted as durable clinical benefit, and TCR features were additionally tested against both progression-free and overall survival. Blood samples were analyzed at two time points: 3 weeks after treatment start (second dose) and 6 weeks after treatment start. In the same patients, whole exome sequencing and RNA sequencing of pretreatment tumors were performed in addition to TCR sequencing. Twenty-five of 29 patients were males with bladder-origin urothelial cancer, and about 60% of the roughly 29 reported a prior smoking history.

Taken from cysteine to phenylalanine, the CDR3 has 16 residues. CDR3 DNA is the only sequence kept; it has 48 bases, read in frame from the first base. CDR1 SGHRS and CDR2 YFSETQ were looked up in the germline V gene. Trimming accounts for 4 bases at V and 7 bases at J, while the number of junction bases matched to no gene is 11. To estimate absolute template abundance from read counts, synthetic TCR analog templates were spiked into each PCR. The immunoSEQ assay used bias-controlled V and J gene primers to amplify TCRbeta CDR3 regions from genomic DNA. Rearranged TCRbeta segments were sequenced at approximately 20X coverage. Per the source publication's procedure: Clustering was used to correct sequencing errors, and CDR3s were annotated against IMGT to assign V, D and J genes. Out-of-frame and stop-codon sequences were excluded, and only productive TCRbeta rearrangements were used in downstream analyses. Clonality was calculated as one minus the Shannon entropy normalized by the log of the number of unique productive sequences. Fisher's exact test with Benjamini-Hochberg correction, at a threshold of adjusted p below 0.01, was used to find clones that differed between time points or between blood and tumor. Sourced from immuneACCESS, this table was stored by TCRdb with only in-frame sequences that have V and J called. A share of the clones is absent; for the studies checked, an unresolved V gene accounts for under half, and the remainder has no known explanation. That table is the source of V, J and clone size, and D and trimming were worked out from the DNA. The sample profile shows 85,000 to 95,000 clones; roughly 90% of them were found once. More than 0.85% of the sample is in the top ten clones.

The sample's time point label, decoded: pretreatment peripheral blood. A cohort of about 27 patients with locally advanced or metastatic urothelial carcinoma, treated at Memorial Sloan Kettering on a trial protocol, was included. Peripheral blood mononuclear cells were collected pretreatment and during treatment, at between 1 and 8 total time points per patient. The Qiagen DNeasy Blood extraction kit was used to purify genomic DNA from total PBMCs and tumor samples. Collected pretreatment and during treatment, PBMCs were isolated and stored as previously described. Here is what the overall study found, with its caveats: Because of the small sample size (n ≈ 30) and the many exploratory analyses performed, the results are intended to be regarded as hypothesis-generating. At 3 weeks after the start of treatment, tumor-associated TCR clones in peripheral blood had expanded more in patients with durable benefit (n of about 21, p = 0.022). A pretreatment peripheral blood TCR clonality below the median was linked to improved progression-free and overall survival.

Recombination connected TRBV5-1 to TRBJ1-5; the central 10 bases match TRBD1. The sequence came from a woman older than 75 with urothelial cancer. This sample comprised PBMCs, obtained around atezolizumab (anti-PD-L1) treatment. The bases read TGCGCCAGCAGCCTTGGGGTGACAGGGGGCACGCAGCCCCAGCATTTT. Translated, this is CASSLGVTGGTQPQHF.